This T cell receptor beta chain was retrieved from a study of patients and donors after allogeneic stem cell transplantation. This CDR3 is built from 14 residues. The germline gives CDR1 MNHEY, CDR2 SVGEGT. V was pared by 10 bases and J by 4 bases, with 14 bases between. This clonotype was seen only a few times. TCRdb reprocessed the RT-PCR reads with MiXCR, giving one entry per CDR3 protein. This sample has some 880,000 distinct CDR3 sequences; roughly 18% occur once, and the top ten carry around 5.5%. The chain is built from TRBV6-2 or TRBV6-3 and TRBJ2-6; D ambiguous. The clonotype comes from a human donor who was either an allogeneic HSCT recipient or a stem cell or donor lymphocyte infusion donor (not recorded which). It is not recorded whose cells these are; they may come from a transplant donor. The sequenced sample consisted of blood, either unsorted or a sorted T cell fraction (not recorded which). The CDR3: CAISERVGANVLTF. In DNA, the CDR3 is TGTGCCATCTCCGAGCGCGTAGGGGCCAACGTCCTGACTTTC.